This entry describes one T cell receptor (beta chain). This receptor's antigen is unknown. There are no base qualities to consult, and no much larger clone falls within one base. This entry is derived from a study of blood T cell repertoires in COVID-19 (dated by TCRdb to about 2020). Study-wide context: Samples from collaborators originated in the United States, Italy and Spain and spanned both the acute and convalescent phases of COVID-19. The material from the prospective study consisted of cDNA or gDNA derived from T cells, B-cell-depleted T cells, or PBMCs. The dataset comprised deeply sampled blood TCRbeta repertoires from subjects exposed to, actively infected with, or recovered from COVID-19. The repertoires were released in a freely available public database intended as a resource for research on the immune response to SARS-CoV-2. Samples were obtained from the ongoing ImmuneRACE study (first 160 participants) and from 1,000 to 1,500 subjects provided by 6 global collaborators. A de-identified subject ID, COVID-19 status, age in years and sex were almost always included in the sample metadata. Where available, HLA class I and class II types were obtained from metadata supplied by the sample provider rather than from assay-based typing. What the work shows at the level of the full study, not this receptor alone: The quantity of clinical and demographic metadata differed by source and by participant and was supplied without curation.

Collaborating institutions collected whole blood in K2EDTA tubes following their own protocols. For TCRbeta analysis, collaborator samples were shipped as frozen whole blood, as isolated PBMCs, or as DNA extracted from either sample type. The germline V gene provides CDR1 SGHRS and CDR2 YFSETQ. Taken from cysteine to phenylalanine, the CDR3 has 13 residues. Only the CDR3 DNA is retained, 39 bases long and in frame from the first base. The germline ends are 9 bases apart after V is trimmed by 5 bases and J by 2 bases. The immunoSEQ Assay, a bias-controlled multiplex PCR, was used to amplify TCRbeta CDR3 regions from genomic DNA. From the authors' description of their analysis: Nucleated cell counts per sample were estimated from amplification of reference gene primers within the assay. To quantify the absolute abundance of each unique TCRbeta CDR3 rearrangement, sequence reads were collapsed and filtered. For each sample, productive Simpson clonality was calculated as the square root of Simpson's diversity index over productive rearrangements. Drawn from immuneACCESS, this table holds only the in-frame rearrangements with V and J called that TCRdb kept. Clones are partly lost; checked studies trace under half to an unresolved V gene and leave the rest unexplained. D and trimming come from the DNA, and the V and J calls and clone size come from that table. This sample lists approximately 84,000 clones; 80% were detected once. The ten largest clones add up to roughly 15% of the sample.

Specimen: peripheral blood. This clonotype was obtained from a human donor in a cohort sampled during active COVID-19. Rearrangement joined TRBV5-1 to TRBJ2-3, with the identity of the D gene unclear. The nucleotide sequence reads as follows: TGCGCCAGCAGAGAGGATTCCACAGATACGCAGTATTTT. It codes for CASREDSTDTQYF. The variable domain in full, with residues beyond the CDR3 obtained from the reference TRBV5-1 and TRBJ2-3 genes, is KAGVTQTPRYLIKTRGQQVTLSCSPISGHRSVSWYQQTPGQGLQFLFEYFSETQRNKGNFPGRFSGRQFSNSRSEMNVSTLELGDSALYLCASREDSTDTQYFGPGTRLTVL.